Included here is one T cell receptor (beta chain) sequence, with context. Its antigen is currently unknown. The data belong to a study of beta chain features in type 1 diabetes. Study context: Sorted cells from all samples, numbering 107,917,701, were examined.

Study observations and caveats: A closer apparent resemblance between naive, central memory and Treg TCRB repertoires was seen in patients than in healthy donors. All four CD4+ subsets from Type 1 diabetes patients carried moderately but significantly shorter TCRB CDR3s. cDNA-based sequencing might over-represent cells highly expressing TCR.

V gave up 6 bases and J gave up 5 bases; unmatched junction bases: 8. CDR1 and CDR2 (germline): SGHVS, FNYEAQ. The CDR3 runs 16 residues. As every portion of the isolated RNA was reverse transcribed, the sequencing read expressed TCRB transcripts. The method was immunoSEQ multiplex PCR; TCRdb's version includes in-frame clones alone and lacks a portion of them. The sample holds about 53,000 clones, 40% to 65% seen once. The receptor comes from a woman aged 40 to 50 with type 1 diabetes. The sequencing sample was made of Tregs from blood. V and J are TRBV7-6 and TRBJ2-1, with 12 bases identical to TRBD2. The CDR3 region has the DNA TGTGCCAGCAGGGCGACTAGCGGGAGTGTCGACAATGAGCAGTTCTTC. This codes for CASRATSGSVDNEQFF.